The entry below gives a single T cell receptor (beta chain) sequence along with its context. Its antigen remains unknown. This sample is drawn from a study of long-term antiretroviral therapy in people with HIV. Samples were assayed with immunoSEQ v3.0 at survey level. Per-sample targets for sequencing were roughly 40,000-55,000 T-cell genomes. Clones were read by immunoSEQ multiplex PCR, and TCRdb kept only the in-frame ones, dropping some. The profile covers around 15,000 clones, with more than 75% appearing a single time and 10% to 15% taken by the ten largest. Losses at the gene ends were 4 bases for V and 4 bases for J; bases not matched to a gene: 10. Looked up from germline, CDR1 is SGDLS and CDR2 is YYNGEE. The CDR3 is made up of 15 amino acids. General study results and limits: It was observed that HIV repertoires exhibited narrower CDR3 length ranges than controls. ART preceded a rise in diversity that nonetheless stayed lower than in transplant donor controls. Information on adherence, resistance and therapy changes was unavailable.

This chain uses TRBV9 with TRBJ1-1, with TRBD1 matching over 7 bases. This receptor was obtained from a man aged 45-65 years with HIV. The sequenced sample was unsorted PBMCs, obtained 6.9 years after starting antiretroviral therapy. The DNA of the CDR3 is TGTGCCAGCAGCCCCCGTGGACAGGCTGGCACTGAAGCTTTCTTT. Translation: CASSPRGQAGTEAFF.